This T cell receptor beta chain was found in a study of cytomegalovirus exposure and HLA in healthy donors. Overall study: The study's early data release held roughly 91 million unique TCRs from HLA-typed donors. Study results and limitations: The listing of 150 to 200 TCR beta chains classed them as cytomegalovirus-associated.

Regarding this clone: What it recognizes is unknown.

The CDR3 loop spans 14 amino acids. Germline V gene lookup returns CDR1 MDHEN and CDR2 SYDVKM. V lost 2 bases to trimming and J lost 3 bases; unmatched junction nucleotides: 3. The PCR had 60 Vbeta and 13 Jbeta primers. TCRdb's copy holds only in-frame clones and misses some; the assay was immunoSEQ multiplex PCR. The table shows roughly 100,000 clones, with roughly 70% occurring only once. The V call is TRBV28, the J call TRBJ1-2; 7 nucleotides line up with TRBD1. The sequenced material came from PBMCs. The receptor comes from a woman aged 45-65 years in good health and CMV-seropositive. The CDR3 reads CASSLRQGDYGYTF. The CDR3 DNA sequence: TGTGCCAGCAGTTTACGTCAGGGGGACTATGGCTACACCTTC.